This T cell receptor (beta chain) was sequenced for a study of T cells in localized non-small cell lung cancer. Only in-frame clones appear in the TCRdb table, and some are missing; sequencing was by immunoSEQ multiplex PCR. The sample includes about 78,000 clones, 84% of them seen just once. With 6 bases clipped from V and 6 bases from J, the junction kept 9 bases outside the gene matches. There are 15 residues in the CDR3. Germline lookup yields CDR1 SNHLY and CDR2 FYNNEI. The sample was peripheral blood, taken before any cancer treatment. The sequence was obtained from a man aged 35 to 70 with stage I lung adenocarcinoma. The chain couples TRBV2 to TRBJ2-2; 8 positions agree with TRBD1. Written as DNA, the CDR3 is TGTGCCAGCAGCGCCGGGGACAGGCAACCCGGGGAGCTGTTTTTT. Translated: CASSAGDRQPGELFF.